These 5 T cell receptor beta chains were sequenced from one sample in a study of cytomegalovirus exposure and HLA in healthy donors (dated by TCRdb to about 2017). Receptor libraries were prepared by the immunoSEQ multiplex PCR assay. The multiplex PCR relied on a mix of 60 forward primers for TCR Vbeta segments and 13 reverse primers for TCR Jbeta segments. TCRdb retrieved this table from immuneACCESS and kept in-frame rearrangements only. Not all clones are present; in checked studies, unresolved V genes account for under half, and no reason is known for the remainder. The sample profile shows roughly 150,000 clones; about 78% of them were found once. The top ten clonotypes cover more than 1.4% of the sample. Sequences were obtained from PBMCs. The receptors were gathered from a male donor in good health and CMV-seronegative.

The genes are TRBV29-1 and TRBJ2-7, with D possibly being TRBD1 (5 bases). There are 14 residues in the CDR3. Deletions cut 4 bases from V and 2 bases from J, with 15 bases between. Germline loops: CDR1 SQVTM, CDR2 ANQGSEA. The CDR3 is CSVGPVSGPYEQYF. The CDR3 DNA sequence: TGCAGCGTTGGCCCCGTGTCAGGGCCCTACGAGCAGTACTTC.

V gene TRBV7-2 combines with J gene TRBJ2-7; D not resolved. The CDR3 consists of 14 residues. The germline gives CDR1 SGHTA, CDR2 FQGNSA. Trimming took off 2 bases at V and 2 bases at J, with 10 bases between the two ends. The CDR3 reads CASSLYSLTYEQYF. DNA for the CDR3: TGTGCCAGCAGCTTATACAGTTTAACCTACGAGCAGTACTTC.

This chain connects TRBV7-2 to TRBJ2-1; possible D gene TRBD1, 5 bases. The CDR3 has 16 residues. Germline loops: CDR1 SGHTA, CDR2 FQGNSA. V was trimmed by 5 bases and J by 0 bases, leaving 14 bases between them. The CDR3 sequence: CASSRNPDSSYNEQFF. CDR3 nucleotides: TGTGCCAGCAGCCGAAACCCTGACAGCTCCTACAATGAGCAGTTCTTC.

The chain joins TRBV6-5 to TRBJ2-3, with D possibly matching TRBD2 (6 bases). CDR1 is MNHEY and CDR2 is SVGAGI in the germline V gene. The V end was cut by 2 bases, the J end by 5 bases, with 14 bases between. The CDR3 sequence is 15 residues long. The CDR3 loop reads CASSYGPGEKDTQYF. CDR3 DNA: TGTGCCAGCAGTTACGGGCCGGGGGAGAAAGATACGCAGTATTTT.

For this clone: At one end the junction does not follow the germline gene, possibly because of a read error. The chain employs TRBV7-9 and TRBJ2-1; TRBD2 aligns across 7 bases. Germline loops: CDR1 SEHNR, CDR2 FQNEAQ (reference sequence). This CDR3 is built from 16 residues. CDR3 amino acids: CSSSLYGGISHNEQFF. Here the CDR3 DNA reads TGTTCCAGCAGCTTGTACGGGGGGATCAGCCACAATGAGCAGTTCTTC.